The clone carrying this T cell receptor beta chain was recorded only once. The CDR3 sequence is 15 residues long. The V gene lost 3 bases and the J gene lost 0 bases, with 15 bases spanning the gap. Looked up from germline, CDR1 is GTSNPN and CDR2 is SVGIG (reference sequence). The data stem from a study of CD8 T cells in Susac syndrome. On the study more broadly: Patients with Susac syndrome were therapy-naive, on corticosteroids, or on intravenous immunoglobulin alone at the time that blood was drawn.

With random hexamers, 0.5 to 1 ug RNA was reverse transcribed. TCRdb reprocessed the immunoSEQ multiplex PCR reads via MiXCR and lists one record per CDR3 protein. The data contain about 240,000 distinct CDR3 sequences, 96% of them singletons. Material for sequencing was CD4+ T cells from PBMCs. This rearrangement joins TRBV30 to TRBJ2-7; D is possibly TRBD1 or TRBD2 (6 bases each). The receptor was isolated from a human donor with Susac syndrome. This CDR3 is CAWRPGGTHSYEQYF. The CDR3 DNA sequence: TGTGCCTGGAGGCCTGGGGGGACACACTCCTACGAGCAGTACTTC.